This T cell receptor (beta chain) was obtained from a study of T cells in Graves' hyperthyroidism and ophthalmopathy. Study details: Any treatment followed the collection of peripheral blood at initial diagnosis. Study findings and constraints: Ophthalmopathy was separated from stable hyperthyroidism by a 13 V-J model. It was a median about 6 months before onset that the model predicted ophthalmopathy.

V lost 7 bases to trimming and J lost 8 bases, with 15 bases between them. Germline CDR1 and CDR2: ENHRY and SYGVKD. The CDR3 length is 13 residues. Each diagnosis drew on symptoms, thyroxine, TRAb, thyroid ultrasound and orbital computed tomography findings. Amplification yielded TCR beta CDR3 regions, with RNA transcripts as the source. With the HTBI primer set, the TCR CDR3 went through a first round of RT-PCR. TCRdb re-called the multiplex PCR reads with MiXCR, one entry per CDR3 protein. The sample lists around 290,000 distinct CDR3 sequences, about 14% occurring once. At least ten counts were recorded for this clonotype. As yet, its antigen is unknown.

The chain links TRBV10-3 to TRBJ2-1, with a possible D match to TRBD2 (7 bases). Material for sequencing was blood. The receptor was isolated from a woman aged 25 to 45 with Graves' hyperthyroidism that later progressed to Graves' ophthalmopathy. CDR3 amino acids: CAITHRGGDEQFF. The CDR3 DNA reads as TGTGCCATCACCCATAGGGGGGGAGATGAGCAGTTCTTC.